This T cell receptor (beta chain) was identified in a study of shared clonotypes between healthy human individuals. In the authors' methods: Junction-only sequences without quality scores were provided by ImmunoSEQ, so filtering was different. Generated by immunoSEQ multiplex PCR, the TCRdb table keeps only in-frame clones and is missing some. V and J calls and clone size follow that table, whereas D and trimming were derived from the DNA. The table records some 2.3 million clones, just over 90% of them present only once. Donors comprised only Caucasian adults living in Nashville, Tennessee. Study findings and constraints: As a rule, naive subsets had a larger estimated richness than memory subsets. Clonotypes shared by all four donors outscored non-shared clonotypes in generation probability.

On this clone itself: Its antigen is not identified.

This CDR3 comprises 14 residues. Unmatched junction bases numbered 4, after V lost 6 bases and J lost 2 bases. The germline CDR1 and CDR2 sequences are MDHEN and SYDVKM. The sequenced sample consisted of naive CD4+ T cells from PBMCs. The subset: CD45RA+ positively selected. The TCR comes from a man younger than 30 in good health. Some clones in this sample may be carry-over from other donors' samples. The chain is built from TRBV28 and TRBJ2-7; 10 bases are shared with TRBD1. CDR3 sequence: CASRWTGGPYEQYF. In nucleotides, the CDR3 is TGTGCCAGCAGGTGGACAGGGGGTCCCTACGAGCAGTACTTC.